One and the same sample provided the 31 T cell receptor beta chains below, sequenced in a study of PD-1 and CTLA-4 blockade in melanoma. Profiling relied on immunoSEQ multiplex PCR, and the TCRdb table lists in-frame clones only, not all of them. The table lists roughly 30,000 clones, around 90% of them singletons. The specimen was CD8+ T cells from peripheral blood, collected from a patient given anti-PD-1 treatment. The source is a human donor with melanoma.

As DNA, the CDR3 is TGTGCCAGCACCCAAGGGGGCAACACCGGGGAGCTGTTTTTT. It specifies CASTQGGNTGELFF. The V gene is TRBV27, the J gene TRBJ2-2, with 7 bases that match TRBD1. From germline, CDR1 is MNHEY and CDR2 SMNVEV (reference sequence). The CDR3 covers 14 residues. Trimming at V came to 7 bases and at J to 2 bases, leaving 4 bases not matched to a gene.

V and J are TRBV6-4 and TRBJ1-6; no clear D. Trimming removed 9 bases from V and 7 bases from J, with 13 bases in between. This CDR3 region has 13 residues. CDR1 is MRHNA, CDR2 SNTAGT, per germline. CDR3 residues: CARGQTANSPLHF. The CDR3, as DNA: TGTGCCAGAGGGCAGACGGCGAATTCACCCCTCCACTTT.

The J gene is TRBJ2-7, the V gene TRBV7-2; TRBD2 matches 10 bases. This CDR3 has 17 residues. The trim removed 4 bases at V and 3 bases at J, leaving 12 bases unmatched. Germline CDR1 and CDR2: SGHTA and FQGNSA. The DNA of the CDR3 is TGTGCCAGCAGCTCCCAGGCTAGCGGGGGTAATGGCTACGAGCAGTACTTC. Amino acids: CASSSQASGGNGYEQYF.

The rearrangement uses TRBV29-1 and TRBJ2-3, with TRBD2 identical over 7 bases. Per germline, CDR1 SQVTM and CDR2 ANQGSEA. V lost 7 bases to trimming and J lost 5 bases; unmatched junction nucleotides: 6. This CDR3 is 12 amino acids long. CDR3 amino acids: CSAVAGGDTQYF. In DNA, the CDR3 is TGCAGCGCCGTAGCGGGCGGAGATACGCAGTATTTT.

The chain links TRBV7-9 to TRBJ2-7, with D tentatively TRBD1 or TRBD2 (5 bases each). Germline loops: CDR1 SEHNR, CDR2 FQNEAQ (reference sequence). V lost 3 bases to trimming and J lost 2 bases, with 8 bases between them. The CDR3 is 13 amino acids. CDR3: CASSFRDPYEQYF. CDR3 coding DNA: TGTGCCAGCAGCTTCCGGGACCCCTACGAGCAGTACTTC.

The gene calls are TRBV29-1 and TRBJ1-5; D ambiguous. This CDR3 contains 12 residues. Trimming stripped 4 bases from V and 4 bases from J, with 8 bases between. Germline loops: CDR1 SQVTM, CDR2 ANQGSEA. The CDR3 here is CSVVWENQPQHF. CDR3 coding DNA: TGCAGCGTTGTTTGGGAAAATCAGCCCCAGCATTTT.

This clone was detected once. V usage is TRBV27 and J usage is TRBJ2-2; D is uncertain. The CDR3 has 13 amino acids. Trimming removed 7 bases from V and 7 bases from J, with 13 bases in between. Germline V gives CDR1 MNHEY, CDR2 SMNVEV (reference sequence). CDR3 residues: CASTYGVGGELFF. The CDR3 DNA reads as TGTGCCAGCACCTATGGGGTGGGCGGGGAGCTGTTTTTT.

The chain recombines TRBV20-1 with TRBJ2-1; 8 bases match TRBD2. Germline CDR1 and CDR2: DFQATT and SNEGSKA (reference sequence). V lost 3 bases, J lost 2 bases, and 9 bases stayed unmatched. The CDR3 totals 16 residues. CDR3 sequence reads: CSASGRRGGPYNEQFF. CDR3 in DNA: TGCAGTGCTAGTGGTAGACGCGGGGGGCCCTACAATGAGCAGTTCTTC.

The gene calls are TRBV6-1 and TRBJ1-1, with D possibly matching TRBD1 (5 bases). V was pared by 2 bases and J by 6 bases, with 16 bases between. Germline V gene lookup returns CDR1 MNHNS and CDR2 SASEGT. This CDR3 comprises 15 residues. CDR3 in amino acids: CASSEPWTLGPEAFF. The CDR3 DNA follows: TGTGCCAGCAGTGAACCCTGGACCTTGGGGCCTGAAGCTTTCTTT.

The chain links TRBV5-4 to TRBJ1-5; D not certain. This CDR3 is built from 13 residues. Germline values: CDR1 SGHNT, CDR2 YYREEE (reference sequence). V was clipped by 0 bases and J by 6 bases, with 7 bases between them. CDR3 in amino acids: CASSLDGIQPQHF. The CDR3 coding sequence is TGTGCCAGCAGCTTGGATGGGATTCAGCCCCAGCATTTT.

V is TRBV2 and J is TRBJ2-3, with D hard to call. CDR1 and CDR2 from the germline V gene are SNHLY and FYNNEI. V lost 7 bases to trimming and J lost 3 bases, with 5 bases between them. This CDR3 has 11 amino acids. Here the CDR3 DNA reads TGTGCCAGCATTAGGACAGATACGCAGTATTTT. It codes for CASIRTDTQYF.

This chain connects TRBV20-1 to TRBJ2-5, with D unclear. The CDR3 extends over 11 amino acids. Germline V gene lookup returns CDR1 DFQATT and CDR2 SNEGSKA (reference sequence). The V end lost 6 bases, the J end lost 7 bases, and 12 bases lay between the germline ends. The CDR3 is CSADSTGTQYF. The CDR3 region has the DNA TGCAGTGCAGATTCGACTGGGACCCAGTACTTC.

The V and J genes are TRBV7-9 and TRBJ1-1; D may be TRBD1 (6 bases). Germline CDR1 SEHNR, CDR2 FQNEAQ (reference sequence). V lost 5 bases to trimming and J lost 0 bases, with 16 bases between them. This CDR3 has 16 amino acids. The CDR3 bases are TGTGCCAGCAGCCCCTCCTCGGGGGGGCTGAACACTGAAGCTTTCTTT. Protein product: CASSPSSGGLNTEAFF.

The chain combines TRBV11-2 with TRBJ2-7; D gene uncertain. Germline loops: CDR1 SGHAT, CDR2 FQNNGV. CDR3 length equals 13 residues. V dropped 4 bases and J dropped 3 bases, with 10 bases sitting between them. Here the CDR3 reads CASSSGDVYEQYF. CDR3 in DNA: TGTGCCAGCAGCTCTGGGGATGTCTACGAGCAGTACTTC.

V is TRBV6-1 and J is TRBJ2-1; 11 nucleotides agree with TRBD2. Germline assignment: CDR1 MNHNS and CDR2 SASEGT. There are 16 residues in the CDR3. Losses at the gene ends were 2 bases for V and 5 bases for J; bases not matched to a gene: 5. Here the CDR3 reads CASSEPLAGANNEQFF. CDR3 nucleotides: TGTGCCAGCAGTGAACCACTAGCGGGGGCGAACAATGAGCAGTTCTTC.

The J gene is TRBJ1-1, the V gene TRBV6-5, with 10 nucleotides matching TRBD1. Trimming at V came to 0 bases and at J to 4 bases, leaving 5 bases not matched to a gene. Germline V gene lookup returns CDR1 MNHEY and CDR2 SVGAGI. The CDR3 is 16 residues long. The CDR3 DNA reads as TGTGCCAGCAGTTACTCGGGACAGGGGAGTGGCACTGAAGCTTTCTTT. This codes for CASSYSGQGSGTEAFF.

V gene TRBV4-2 combines with J gene TRBJ1-1; D may be TRBD1 (5 bases). The CDR3 length is 18 residues. Germline CDR1 reads LGHNA; CDR2 reads YNFKEQ. Trimming pared 1 base from V and 0 bases from J, leaving 18 bases between. CDR3 sequence: CASSQVRDFPGVNTEAFF. Here the CDR3 DNA reads TGTGCCAGCAGCCAAGTTCGGGACTTTCCCGGTGTGAACACTGAAGCTTTCTTT.

This chain links TRBV6-2 or TRBV6-3 with TRBJ1-5; 7 bases fit TRBD1. V shed 5 bases, J shed 2 bases, and the junction held 9 bases outside the gene matches. CDR1 and CDR2 from the germline V gene are MNHEY and SVGEGT. The CDR3 spans 16 residues. For the CDR3, the DNA is TGTGCCAGCAGTCCGGGACTCCAGGGGGGCAATCAGCCCCAGCATTTT. Its translation is CASSPGLQGGNQPQHF.

The CDR3 spells CAWEPGMNTEAFF. CDR3 DNA sequence: TGTGCCTGGGAGCCCGGGATGAACACTGAAGCTTTCTTT. The V and J genes are TRBV30 and TRBJ1-1; D unresolved. From germline, CDR1 is GTSNPN and CDR2 SVGIG (reference sequence). The CDR3 is 13 residues long. With 5 bases removed from V and 0 bases from J, the gap between germline ends came to 10 bases.

V and J are TRBV6-5 and TRBJ1-4, with D unresolved. The germline V and J ends were trimmed by 4 bases and 4 bases, with 4 bases remaining between them. This CDR3 has 12 residues. Germline CDR1 MNHEY, CDR2 SVGAGI. The CDR3 sequence is CASSSGNEKLFF. In DNA, the CDR3 is TGTGCCAGCAGTTCTGGTAATGAAAAACTGTTTTTT.

This chain connects TRBV2 to TRBJ2-7; possible D gene TRBD2, 5 bases. The CDR3 has 12 residues. Germline V gene lookup returns CDR1 SNHLY and CDR2 FYNNEI. Trimming removed 6 bases at V and 3 bases at J, with 9 bases between. The CDR3 loop is CASSPGNYEQYF. DNA of the CDR3: TGTGCCAGCAGCCCGGGGAACTACGAGCAGTACTTC.

The V gene is TRBV19, the J gene TRBJ1-5; 8 nucleotides line up with TRBD1. Unmatched junction bases numbered 11, after V lost 3 bases and J lost 7 bases. The CDR3 is 16 residues long. Germline V lookup: CDR1 LNHDA, CDR2 SQIVND (reference sequence). CDR3 residues: CASSISLDRGVQPQHF. The CDR3 bases are TGTGCCAGTAGTATCTCCCTAGACAGGGGAGTGCAGCCCCAGCATTTT.

The chain recombines TRBV9 with TRBJ2-1, with D unclear. The germline gives CDR1 SGDLS, CDR2 YYNGEE. Between the trimmed V and J ends, which lost 3 bases and 6 bases, there was a span of 1 base. This CDR3 is built from 10 residues. In DNA, the CDR3 is TGTGCCAGCAGCGGCAATGAGCAGTTCTTC. Translating gives CASSGNEQFF.

The chain carries TRBV7-9 and TRBJ1-6; possible D gene TRBD1, 6 bases. This CDR3 is built from 15 residues. Trimming shortened V by 4 bases and J by 10 bases, and 17 bases separated the two germline ends. In germline, CDR1 is SEHNR, CDR2 FQNEAQ (reference sequence). The CDR3 coding sequence is TGTGCCAGCAGCTCCGTTGCGGACAGTGGATCACCCCTCCACTTT. It is translated as CASSSVADSGSPLHF.

This sequence joins TRBV27 and TRBJ2-2; D gene ambiguous. Trimming cost V 5 bases and J 2 bases, with 3 bases left between them. CDR1 MNHEY and CDR2 SMNVEV come from the germline V gene (reference sequence). The CDR3 loop spans 12 amino acids. The DNA of the CDR3 is TGTGCCAGCAGTCCTAACACCGGGGAGCTGTTTTTT. It codes for CASSPNTGELFF.

The chain recombines TRBV21-1 with TRBJ1-1; the table calls TRBD1, which could not be checked here. TRBV21-1 is a listed pseudogene. This CDR3 contains 15 residues. The CDR3 region is CASSARTGEDTEAFF. DNA of the CDR3: TGTGCCAGCAGCGCCCGGACAGGGGAGGACACTGAAGCTTTCTTT.

In this sample, this clone turned up once. The chain uses TRBV18 and TRBJ2-3, with 8 bases that match TRBD2. V lost 3 bases, J lost 5 bases, and 7 bases stayed unmatched. CDR3 size: 15 residues. CDR1 is KGHSH and CDR2 is LQKENI in the germline V gene. CDR3 in DNA: TGTGCCAGCTCACCCCGTAGCGGGGTTGGAGATACGCAGTATTTT. Translating it yields CASSPRSGVGDTQYF.

The chain employs TRBV6-5 and TRBJ2-1, with D possibly being TRBD2 (5 bases). The germline CDR1 and CDR2 sequences are MNHEY and SVGAGI. V lost 5 bases and J lost 9, with 11 bases in between. The CDR3 contains 12 residues. The CDR3 nucleotides read TGTGCCAGCAGTCCCACTGGAGGTGAGCAGTTCTTC. Its protein product is CASSPTGGEQFF.

The V call is TRBV5-5, the J call TRBJ2-7, with a tentative D call TRBD2 (5 bases). CDR1 is SGHKS, CDR2 YYEKEE, per germline (reference sequence). The CDR3 extends over 15 amino acids. V lost 3 bases to trimming and J lost 1 base, with 14 bases between them. CDR3 amino acids: CASSSPQGSSYEQYF. The CDR3, as DNA: TGTGCCAGCAGCTCTCCCCAAGGGAGTTCCTACGAGCAGTACTTC.

The rearrangement uses TRBV7-9 and TRBJ2-5; 11 bases are a match to TRBD2. Germline lookup yields CDR1 SEHNR and CDR2 FQNEAQ (reference sequence). This CDR3 comprises 19 residues. Losses at the gene ends were 4 bases for V and 4 bases for J; bases not matched to a gene: 17. CDR3 nucleotides: TGTGCCAGCAGCTCCTCCTACCCGGGACTAGCGGCAAAACGAGAGACCCAGTACTTC. Residues: CASSSSYPGLAAKRETQYF.

The rearrangement links TRBV13 to TRBJ2-3, with D possibly being TRBD2 (7 bases). V lost 4 bases, J lost 6 bases, and 14 bases lay in between. The CDR3 spans 14 residues. Germline V CDR1 and CDR2: PRHDT, FYEKMQ (reference sequence). The CDR3 here is CASSSPGGGDTQYF. The CDR3 nucleotides are TGTGCCAGCAGCTCCCCCGGCGGGGGCGATACGCAGTATTTT.